This T cell receptor beta chain is from a study of immune evolution from preneoplasia to lung adenocarcinoma. Whole-study context: HLA loss of heterozygosity: around 6.5% AIS, roughly 15% MIA, about 31% ADC, none AAH.

This CDR3 region has 15 residues. The germline gives CDR1 SGHNT, CDR2 YYREEE (reference sequence). Trimming pared 0 bases from V and 2 bases from J, leaving 11 bases between. Patients had resection in Japan or China between the mid-2010s and the late 2010s. Only in-frame clones appear in the TCRdb table, and some are missing; sequencing was by immunoSEQ multiplex PCR. The sample records tens of thousands of clones, approximately 71% being singletons. V and J are TRBV5-4 and TRBJ2-5, with D unresolved. The TCR originated in a person between 60 and 70 years old with lung adenocarcinoma. Source material: FFPE invasive lung adenocarcinoma tissue. The CDR3 DNA reads TGTGCCAGCAGCTTGGGTGGCAGGTTACAAGAGACCCAGTACTTC. Its protein product is CASSLGGRLQETQYF.